One sample yielded the 10 T cell receptor beta chains listed below, sequenced in a study of a mutant IDH1 vaccine in newly diagnosed glioma. No antigens are known for them. Profiling relied on immunoSEQ multiplex PCR, and the TCRdb table lists in-frame clones only, not all of them. The top ten clones hold 2% to 3% of a sample with about 40,000 clones, approximately 90% of them seen once. Time point of the sample: week 5, during vaccination. All doses held 300 ug of mutant IDH1 20-mer peptide, with topical imiquimod. This material consisted of PBMCs, taken from a glioma patient whose treatment included an IDH1 peptide vaccine. The receptor source for this set is a man in his fifties or sixties with glioma.

V usage is TRBV6-1 and J usage is TRBJ1-4; D is unresolved. V was pared by 11 bases and J by 0 bases, with 10 bases between. Looked up from germline, CDR1 is MNHNS and CDR2 is SASEGT. The CDR3 is made up of 13 amino acids. This CDR3 reads CAVDTATNEKLFF. CDR3 bases: TGTGCCGTCGACACTGCAACTAATGAAAAACTGTTTTTT.

The gene calls are TRBV7-2 and TRBJ1-5; D is perhaps TRBD1 (6 bases). The CDR3 spans 17 residues. Looked up from germline, CDR1 is SGHTA and CDR2 is FQGNSA. V lost 7 bases, J lost 4 bases, and 23 bases lay in between. The CDR3 spells CASINSREGGNNQPQHF. DNA for the CDR3: TGTGCCAGCATTAATTCCAGGGAAGGGGGAAATAATCAGCCCCAGCATTTT.

The chain is built from TRBV28 and TRBJ1-2; weak D call: TRBD1 (5 bases). Trimming took off 10 bases at V and 4 bases at J, with 19 bases between the two ends. The CDR3 extends over 14 amino acids. CDR1 and CDR2 (germline): MDHEN, SYDVKM. The CDR3 loop is CATDDGAGLYGYTF. DNA for the CDR3: TGTGCCACAGACGACGGGGCAGGCCTCTATGGCTACACCTTC.

This clone appeared a few times. The J gene is TRBJ2-7, the V gene TRBV7-9; tentative D call: TRBD1 (7 bases). Germline-derived CDR1 and CDR2 are SEHNR and FQNEAQ (reference sequence). The CDR3 runs to 17 residues. Deletions cut 1 base from V and 0 bases from J, with 16 bases between. CDR3 nucleotide sequence: TGTGCCAGCAGCTTAGTGGGCCGCAGGGGGGCCTCCTACGAGCAGTACTTC. Protein sequence: CASSLVGRRGASYEQYF.

The J gene is TRBJ1-3, the V gene TRBV9; D might be TRBD1 (5 bases). V dropped 0 bases and J dropped 0 bases, with 10 bases sitting between them. This CDR3 has 16 residues. Per germline, CDR1 SGDLS and CDR2 YYNGEE. CDR3 sequence (DNA): TGTGCCAGCAGCGTAGCTCAGGGCAACTCTGGAAACACCATATATTTT. It is translated as CASSVAQGNSGNTIYF.

The chain joins TRBV11-2 to TRBJ2-7; the match to TRBD2 covers 11 bases. V dropped 5 bases and J dropped 2; count of bases not matched to a gene: 8. This CDR3 region has 16 residues. Germline V gives CDR1 SGHAT, CDR2 FQNNGV. The CDR3, as DNA: TGTGCCAGCAGCCCGAGTGGTAGCGGGGGGGCCTACGAGCAGTACTTC. It specifies CASSPSGSGGAYEQYF.

This chain joins TRBV2 and TRBJ2-5; 13 nucleotides agree with TRBD2. The V gene end was trimmed by 6 bases and the J gene end by 5 bases; junction bases not matched to a gene: 12. The germline gives CDR1 SNHLY, CDR2 FYNNEI. This CDR3 region has 17 residues. CDR3 sequence (DNA): TGTGCCAGCAGAGCTTCGCCTGGGACTAGCGGGATGGAGACCCAGTACTTC. This gives the protein CASRASPGTSGMETQYF.

This chain connects TRBV9 to TRBJ1-1; D remains unclear. CDR1 and CDR2 from the germline V gene are SGDLS and YYNGEE. The CDR3 has 14 amino acids. Trimming removed 2 bases from V and 4 bases from J, with 12 bases in between. For the CDR3, the DNA is TGTGCCAGCAGCGTGGAGCTCCGGGGCACTGAAGCTTTCTTT. Encoded protein: CASSVELRGTEAFF.

The chain is built from TRBV6-5 and TRBJ1-1, with D perhaps matching TRBD1 (5 bases). Trimming pared 2 bases from V and 8 bases from J, leaving 12 bases between. The germline V gene has CDR1 MNHEY and CDR2 SVGAGI. This CDR3 is built from 13 residues. CDR3 sequence: CASSYGAAGEAFF. CDR3 in DNA: TGTGCCAGCAGTTACGGTGCGGCAGGGGAAGCTTTCTTT.

The chain has TRBV5-1 and TRBJ2-7, with 7 bases aligning to TRBD1. V was pared by 7 bases and J by 2 bases, with 12 bases of the junction left unmatched. This CDR3 spans 15 amino acids. Germline CDR1 SGHRS, CDR2 YFSETQ. The CDR3: CASFPGTDIPYEQYF. CDR3 nucleotides: TGCGCCAGCTTCCCCGGGACAGATATTCCCTACGAGCAGTACTTC. Based on the CDR3 plus reference TRBV5-1 and TRBJ2-7, the full variable domain is KAGVTQTPRYLIKTRGQQVTLSCSPISGHRSVSWYQQTPGQGLQFLFEYFSETQRNKGNFPGRFSGRQFSNSRSEMNVSTLELGDSALYLCASFPGTDIPYEQYFGPGTRLTVT.